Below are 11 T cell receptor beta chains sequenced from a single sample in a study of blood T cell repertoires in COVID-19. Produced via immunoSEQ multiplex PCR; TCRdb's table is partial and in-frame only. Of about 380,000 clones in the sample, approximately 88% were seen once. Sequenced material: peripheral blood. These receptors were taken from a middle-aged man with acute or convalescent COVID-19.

CDR3 loop: CASRRALADYNEQFF. As DNA, the CDR3 is TGTGCCAGCAGGAGAGCACTAGCAGATTACAATGAGCAGTTCTTC. The V and J genes are TRBV5-5 and TRBJ2-1; tentative D call: TRBD2 (6 bases). Germline CDR1 is SGHKS and CDR2 is YYEKEE (reference sequence). This CDR3 region has 15 residues. Trimming took 5 bases from V and 4 from J, leaving 16 bases between them.

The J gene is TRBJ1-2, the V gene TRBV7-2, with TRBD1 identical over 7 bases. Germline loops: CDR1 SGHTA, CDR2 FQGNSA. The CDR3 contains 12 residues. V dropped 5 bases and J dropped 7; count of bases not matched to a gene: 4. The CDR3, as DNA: TGTGCCAGCAGCATACAGGGGCTTGGCTACACCTTC. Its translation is CASSIQGLGYTF.

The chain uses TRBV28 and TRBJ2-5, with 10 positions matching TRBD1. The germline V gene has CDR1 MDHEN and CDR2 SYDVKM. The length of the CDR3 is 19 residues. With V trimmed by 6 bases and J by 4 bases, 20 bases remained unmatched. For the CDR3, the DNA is TGTGCCAGCAGCCGCCCCCTAGGACCAGGGACAGGGGTGGGAGAGACCCAGTACTTC. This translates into CASSRPLGPGTGVGETQYF.

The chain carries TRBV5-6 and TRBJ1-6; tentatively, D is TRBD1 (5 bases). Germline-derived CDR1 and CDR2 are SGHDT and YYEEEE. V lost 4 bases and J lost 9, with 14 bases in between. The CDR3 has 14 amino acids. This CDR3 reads CASSPRGGSSPLHF. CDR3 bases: TGTGCCAGCAGCCCCCGCGGGGGGAGTTCACCCCTCCACTTT.

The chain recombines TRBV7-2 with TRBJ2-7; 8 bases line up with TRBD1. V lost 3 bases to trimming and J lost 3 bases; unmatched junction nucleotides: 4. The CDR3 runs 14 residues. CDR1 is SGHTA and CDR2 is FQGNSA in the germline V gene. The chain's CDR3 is CASSLGQAVYEQYF. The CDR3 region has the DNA TGTGCCAGCAGCTTGGGACAGGCCGTCTACGAGCAGTACTTC.

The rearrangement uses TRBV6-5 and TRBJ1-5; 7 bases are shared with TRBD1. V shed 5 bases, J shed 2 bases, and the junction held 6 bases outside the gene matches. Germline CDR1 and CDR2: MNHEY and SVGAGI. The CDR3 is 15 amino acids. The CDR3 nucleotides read TGTGCCAGCAGTCCACTCGGGACAGGCAATCAGCCCCAGCATTTT. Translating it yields CASSPLGTGNQPQHF.

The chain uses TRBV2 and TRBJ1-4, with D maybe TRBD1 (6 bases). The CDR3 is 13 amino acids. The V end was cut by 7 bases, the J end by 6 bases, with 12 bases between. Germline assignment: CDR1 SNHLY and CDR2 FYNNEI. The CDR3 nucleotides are TGTGCCAGCACAGGGGTTGCTGATGAAAAACTGTTTTTT. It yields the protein CASTGVADEKLFF.

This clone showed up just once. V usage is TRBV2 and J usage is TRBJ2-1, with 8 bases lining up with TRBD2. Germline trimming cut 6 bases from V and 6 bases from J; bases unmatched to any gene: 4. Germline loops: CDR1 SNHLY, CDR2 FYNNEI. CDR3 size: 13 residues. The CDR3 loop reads CASRAGGPNEQFF. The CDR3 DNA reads TGTGCCAGCAGGGCGGGAGGACCCAATGAGCAGTTCTTC.

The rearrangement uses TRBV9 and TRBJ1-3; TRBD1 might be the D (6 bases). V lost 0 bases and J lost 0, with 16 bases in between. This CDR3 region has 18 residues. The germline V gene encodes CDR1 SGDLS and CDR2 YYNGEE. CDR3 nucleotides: TGTGCCAGCAGCGTAGGTCCCGGGACACGGCTCTCTGGAAACACCATATATTTT. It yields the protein CASSVGPGTRLSGNTIYF. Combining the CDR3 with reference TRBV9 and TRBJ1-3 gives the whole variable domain DSGVTQTPKHLITATGQRVTLRCSPRSGDLSVYWYQQSLDQGLQFLIQYYNGEERAKGNILERFSAQQFPDLHSELNLSSLELGDSALYFCASSVGPGTRLSGNTIYFGEGSWLTVV.

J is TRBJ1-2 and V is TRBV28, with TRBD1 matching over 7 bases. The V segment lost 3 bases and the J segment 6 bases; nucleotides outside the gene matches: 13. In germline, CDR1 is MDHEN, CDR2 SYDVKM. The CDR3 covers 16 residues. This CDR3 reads CASSLDGTASEDGYTF. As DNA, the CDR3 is TGTGCCAGCAGTTTGGATGGGACAGCCTCTGAGGATGGCTACACCTTC.

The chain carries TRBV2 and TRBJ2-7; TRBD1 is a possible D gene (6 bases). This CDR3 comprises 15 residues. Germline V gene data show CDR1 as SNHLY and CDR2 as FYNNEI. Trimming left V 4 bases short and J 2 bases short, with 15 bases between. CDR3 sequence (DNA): TGTGCCAGCAGTGGAGGTTTCAGGACAGCCTACGAGCAGTACTTC. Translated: CASSGGFRTAYEQYF. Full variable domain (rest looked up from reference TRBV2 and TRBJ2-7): EPEVTQTPSHQVTQMGQEVILRCVPISNHLYFYWYRQILGQKVEFLVSFYNNEISEKSEIFDDQFSVERPDGSNFTLKIRSTKLEDSAMYFCASSGGFRTAYEQYFGPGTRLTVT.